This T cell receptor beta chain emerged from a study of shared clonotypes between healthy human individuals. The CDR3 sequence is 15 residues long. The germline V gene encodes CDR1 LNHDA and CDR2 SQIVND (reference sequence). V gave up 6 bases and J gave up 3 bases, with 18 bases separating them. Clones were read by immunoSEQ multiplex PCR, and TCRdb kept only the in-frame ones, dropping some. Altogether approximately 2,000,000 clones are present, 93% being singletons, with the ten largest covering around 1.8%. CD45RO-negative, CCR7-selected cells formed the naive CD8 fraction, which excluded terminally differentiated effector memory CD45RA+ cells.

The sequencing input was naive CD8+ T cells from PBMCs. The receptor was isolated from a man aged 18 to 29 in good health. Some clones in this sample may be carry-over from other donors' samples. The rearrangement links TRBV19 to TRBJ2-7, with D tentatively TRBD2 (5 bases). In DNA, the CDR3 is TGTGCCAGTAGCCCCGCTCTGGGAGCCAACTACGAGCAGTACTTC. Translated, it gives CASSPALGANYEQYF.